Below, one TCR beta chain is given with its context. These data originate in a study of blood T cell dynamics during melanoma immunotherapy. Study-level background: Standard first-line treatment here was pembrolizumab or nivolumab plus ipilimumab in metastatic melanoma.

The time point here: week 3, after first cycle of checkpoint inhibitor. Blood was drawn before treatment and at week 3 after checkpoint blockade. Trimming pared 1 base from V and 6 bases from J, leaving 9 bases between. The CDR3 length is 13 residues. CDR1 is SGHDN, CDR2 FVKESK, per germline. The data were produced by immunoSEQ multiplex PCR, yet TCRdb's version contains in-frame clones alone and is incomplete. This table has about 12,000 clones, around 87% appearing once. The rearrangement uses TRBV14 and TRBJ1-1; perhaps TRBD1 as D (5 bases). The clonotype comes from a human donor with melanoma. Source: blood, taken from a patient treated with checkpoint blockade. CDR3 DNA: TGTGCCAGCAGCCAAGTCCAGGGCCCTGAAGCTTTCTTT. Translated: CASSQVQGPEAFF.